Shown below are 11 T cell receptor beta chains from a single sample sequenced in a study of T cells in localized non-small cell lung cancer. Clones were read by immunoSEQ multiplex PCR, and TCRdb kept only the in-frame ones, dropping some. Altogether 55,000 to 75,000 clones are present, approximately 90% being singletons, with the ten largest covering just under 20%. The sequences come from peripheral blood, collected before any cancer treatment. Receptors originate from a man aged 40 to 69 with stage I lung adenocarcinoma.

The V and J genes are TRBV5-6 and TRBJ2-1; D not resolved. The germline V and J ends were trimmed by 1 base and 6 bases, with 5 bases remaining between them. The CDR3 extends over 12 amino acids. Germline CDR1 SGHDT, CDR2 YYEEEE. CDR3 protein: CASSLLVNEQFF. Written as DNA, the CDR3 is TGTGCCAGCAGCTTGTTAGTCAATGAGCAGTTCTTC. Supplemented by reference TRBV5-6 and TRBJ2-1, the full variable domain reads DAGVTQSPTHLIKTRGQQVTLRCSPKSGHDTVSWYQQALGQGPQFIFQYYEEEERQRGNFPDRFSGHQFPNYSSELNVNALLLGDSALYLCASSLLVNEQFFGPGTRLTVL.

The chain is built from TRBV11-2 and TRBJ1-1, with no clear D. V shed 0 bases and J shed 7 bases, with 6 bases lying between them. CDR1 SGHAT and CDR2 FQNNGV come from the germline V gene. The length of the CDR3 is 12 residues. In nucleotides, the CDR3 is TGTGCCAGCAGCTTAGAGGTGGGTGAAGCTTTCTTT. Amino acids: CASSLEVGEAFF. The whole variable domain, remainder taken from reference TRBV11-2 and TRBJ1-1, is EAGVAQSPRYKIIEKRQSVAFWCNPISGHATLYWYQQILGQGPKLLIQFQNNGVVDDSQLPKDRFSAERLKGVDSTLKIQPAKLEDSAVYLCASSLEVGEAFFGQGTRLTVV.

The chain employs TRBV27 and TRBJ1-2; D unresolved. Trimming took 4 bases from V and 4 from J, leaving 10 bases between them. This CDR3 spans 13 amino acids. Germline CDR1 reads MNHEY; CDR2 reads SMNVEV (reference sequence). The CDR3: CASSSENSYGYTF. In DNA, the CDR3 is TGTGCCAGCAGTTCGGAGAATAGCTATGGCTACACCTTC.

The CDR3: CASRPPGGTEAFF. As DNA, the CDR3 is TGTGCCAGCAGACCCCCAGGGGGCACTGAAGCTTTCTTT. The chain combines TRBV6-5 with TRBJ1-1; 7 bases fit TRBD1. This CDR3 is 13 amino acids long. Trimming at V came to 6 bases and at J to 4 bases, leaving 5 bases not matched to a gene. Germline values: CDR1 MNHEY, CDR2 SVGAGI.

The V call is TRBV15, the J call TRBJ2-7; 12 nucleotides match TRBD2. The CDR3 has 15 amino acids. The germline V gene encodes CDR1 LNHNV and CDR2 YYDKDF (reference sequence). With 0 bases clipped from V and 5 bases from J, the junction kept 2 bases outside the gene matches. Here the CDR3 DNA reads TGTGCCACCAGCAGAGATGGACTAGCGGGAAACGAGCAGTACTTC. This encodes CATSRDGLAGNEQYF.

The V and J genes are TRBV19 and TRBJ1-4, with TRBD1 matching 9 bases. Germline CDR1 LNHDA, CDR2 SQIVND (reference sequence). Unmatched junction bases numbered 3, after V lost 9 bases and J lost 7 bases. This CDR3 comprises 12 residues. The CDR3 region is CASTGQGEKLFF. For the CDR3, the DNA is TGTGCCAGCACGGGACAGGGTGAAAAACTGTTTTTT. The full variable domain, in which reference TRBV19 and TRBJ1-4 provide the parts outside the CDR3, is DGGITQSPKYLFRKEGQNVTLSCEQNLNHDAMYWYRQDPGQGLRLIYYSQIVNDFQKGDIAEGYSVSREKKESFPLTVTSAQKNPTAFYLCASTGQGEKLFFGSGTQLSVL.

This chain joins TRBV6-5 and TRBJ1-1, with TRBD1 as a possible D gene (5 bases). The CDR3 is made up of 14 amino acids. The V gene's germline CDR1 is MNHEY and CDR2 SVGAGI. V was shortened by 6 bases and J by 3 bases, with 14 bases between the two germline ends. CDR3 nucleotide sequence: TGTGCCAGCAGGGAAGGGGATCGATACACTGAAGCTTTCTTT. This gives the protein CASREGDRYTEAFF.

By share, this clone ranks as medium-sized. The gene calls are TRBV28 and TRBJ2-7, with 8 bases that match TRBD2. J lost 2 bases, V lost 6 bases, and 6 bases had no gene match. Germline V gene data show CDR1 as MDHEN and CDR2 as SYDVKM. This CDR3 is 14 amino acids long. In nucleotides, the CDR3 is TGTGCCAGCAGCCCCTTGGGACTAGCCTACGAGCAGTACTTC. This gives the protein CASSPLGLAYEQYF.

This rearrangement joins TRBV6-6 to TRBJ2-5; D gene uncertain. V gave up 5 bases and J gave up 5 bases, with 12 bases separating them. The germline CDR1 and CDR2 sequences are MNHNY and SVGAGI (reference sequence). The length of the CDR3 is 13 residues. Here the CDR3 DNA reads TGTGCCAGCAGTACCCCTCAAGGGGAGACCCAGTACTTC. Translated, it gives CASSTPQGETQYF.

This chain uses TRBV13 with TRBJ1-1; 7 bases agree with TRBD1. This CDR3 comprises 16 residues. The V gene end was trimmed by 5 bases and the J gene end by 0 bases; junction bases not matched to a gene: 9. CDR1 and CDR2 from the germline V gene are PRHDT and FYEKMQ (reference sequence). DNA of the CDR3: TGTGCCAGCAGCAAGAGGACAGGTCTTATGAACACTGAAGCTTTCTTT. This codes for CASSKRTGLMNTEAFF.

This sequence joins TRBV5-1 and TRBJ1-1, with D possibly matching TRBD1 (5 bases). Germline values: CDR1 SGHRS, CDR2 YFSETQ. V shed 4 bases and J shed 2 bases, with 12 bases lying between them. The CDR3 spans 14 residues. This CDR3 is CASSPGAGNTEAFF. The CDR3 DNA follows: TGCGCCAGCAGCCCTGGGGCAGGAAACACTGAAGCTTTCTTT.